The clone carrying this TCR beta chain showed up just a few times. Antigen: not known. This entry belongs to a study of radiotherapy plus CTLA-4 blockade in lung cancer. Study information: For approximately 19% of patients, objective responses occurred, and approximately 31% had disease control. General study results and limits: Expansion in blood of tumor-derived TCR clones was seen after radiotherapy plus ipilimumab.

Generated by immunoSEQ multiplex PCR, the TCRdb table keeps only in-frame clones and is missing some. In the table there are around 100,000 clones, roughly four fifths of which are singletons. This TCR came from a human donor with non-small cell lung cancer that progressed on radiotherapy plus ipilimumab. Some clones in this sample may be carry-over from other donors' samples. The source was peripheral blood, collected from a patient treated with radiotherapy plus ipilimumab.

The CDR3 reads CASSRSYQQVQETQYF. The CDR3 bases are TGCGCCAGCAGCCGCTCGTACCAACAGGTTCAAGAGACCCAGTACTTC. The J gene is TRBJ2-5, the V gene TRBV4-3, with D perhaps TRBD1 (5 bases). The CDR3 extends over 16 amino acids. Per the germline V gene, CDR1 is LGHNA and CDR2 is YSLEER. Trimming removed 4 bases at V and 2 bases at J, with 17 bases between.